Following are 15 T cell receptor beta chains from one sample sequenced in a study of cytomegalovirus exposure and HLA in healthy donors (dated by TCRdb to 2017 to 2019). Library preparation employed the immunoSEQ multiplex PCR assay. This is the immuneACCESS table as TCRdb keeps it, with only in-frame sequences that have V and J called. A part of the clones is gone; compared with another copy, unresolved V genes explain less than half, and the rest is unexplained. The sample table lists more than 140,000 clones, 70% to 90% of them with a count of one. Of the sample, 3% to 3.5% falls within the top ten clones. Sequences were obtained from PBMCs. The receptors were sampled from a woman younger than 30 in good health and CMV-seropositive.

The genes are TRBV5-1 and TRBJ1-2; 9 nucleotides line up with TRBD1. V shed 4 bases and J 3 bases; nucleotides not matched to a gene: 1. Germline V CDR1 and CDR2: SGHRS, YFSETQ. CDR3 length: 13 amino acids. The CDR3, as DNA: TGCGCCAGCAGCCGGGACAGGGACTATGGCTACACCTTC. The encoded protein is CASSRDRDYGYTF. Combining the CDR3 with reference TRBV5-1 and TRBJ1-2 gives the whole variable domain KAGVTQTPRYLIKTRGQQVTLSCSPISGHRSVSWYQQTPGQGLQFLFEYFSETQRNKGNFPGRFSGRQFSNSRSEMNVSTLELGDSALYLCASSRDRDYGYTFGSGTRLTVV.

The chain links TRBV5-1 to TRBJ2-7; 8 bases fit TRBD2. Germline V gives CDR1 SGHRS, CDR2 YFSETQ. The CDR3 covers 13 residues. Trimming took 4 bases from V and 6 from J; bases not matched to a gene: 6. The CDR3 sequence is CASSPGLGGEQYF. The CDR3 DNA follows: TGCGCCAGCAGCCCGGGACTAGGTGGCGAGCAGTACTTC.

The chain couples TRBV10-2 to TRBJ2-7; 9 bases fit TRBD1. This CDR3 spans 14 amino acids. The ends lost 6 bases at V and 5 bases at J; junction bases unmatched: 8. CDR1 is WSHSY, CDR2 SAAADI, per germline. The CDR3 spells CASRRTGVRDEQYF. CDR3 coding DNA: TGCGCCAGCAGGAGGACAGGGGTTCGCGACGAGCAGTACTTC.

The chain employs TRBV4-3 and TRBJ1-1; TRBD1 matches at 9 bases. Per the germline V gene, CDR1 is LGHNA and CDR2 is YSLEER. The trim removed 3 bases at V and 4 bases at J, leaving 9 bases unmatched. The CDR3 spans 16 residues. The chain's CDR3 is CASSQFTGGGVTEAFF. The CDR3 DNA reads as TGCGCCAGCAGCCAGTTCACAGGGGGCGGTGTCACTGAAGCTTTCTTT.

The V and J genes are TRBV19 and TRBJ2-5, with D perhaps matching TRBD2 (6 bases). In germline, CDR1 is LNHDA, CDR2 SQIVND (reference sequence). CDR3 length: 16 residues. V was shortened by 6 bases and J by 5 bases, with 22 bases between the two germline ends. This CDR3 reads CASRLGLLSAGETQYF. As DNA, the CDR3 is TGTGCCAGTAGGTTGGGACTTCTCTCGGCCGGGGAGACCCAGTACTTC. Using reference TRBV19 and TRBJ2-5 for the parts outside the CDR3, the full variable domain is DGGITQSPKYLFRKEGQNVTLSCEQNLNHDAMYWYRQDPGQGLRLIYYSQIVNDFQKGDIAEGYSVSREKKESFPLTVTSAQKNPTAFYLCASRLGLLSAGETQYFGPGTRLLVL.

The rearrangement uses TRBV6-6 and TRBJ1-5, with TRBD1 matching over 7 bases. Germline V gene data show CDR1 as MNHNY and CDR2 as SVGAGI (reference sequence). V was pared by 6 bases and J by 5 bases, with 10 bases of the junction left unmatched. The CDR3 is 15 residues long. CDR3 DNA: TGTGCCAGCAGGAGCCGGGGACAGAGTTATCAGCCCCAGCATTTT. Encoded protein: CASRSRGQSYQPQHF.

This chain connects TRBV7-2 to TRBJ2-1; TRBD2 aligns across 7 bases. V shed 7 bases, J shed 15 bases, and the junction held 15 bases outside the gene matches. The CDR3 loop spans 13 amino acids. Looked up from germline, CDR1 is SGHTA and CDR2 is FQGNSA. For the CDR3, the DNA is TGTGCCAGCACCGAAGATTGGGGGGGGAGAAGGTTCTTC. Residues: CASTEDWGGRRFF.

CDR3 amino acids: CASSNRTYQETQYF. The CDR3 region has the DNA TGTGCCAGCTCGAACCGGACATACCAAGAGACCCAGTACTTC. The chain employs TRBV25-1 and TRBJ2-5; D is possibly TRBD1 (5 bases). CDR1 MGHDK and CDR2 SYGVNS come from the germline V gene. CDR3 length equals 14 residues. Trimming took 8 bases from V and 0 from J, leaving 13 bases between them.

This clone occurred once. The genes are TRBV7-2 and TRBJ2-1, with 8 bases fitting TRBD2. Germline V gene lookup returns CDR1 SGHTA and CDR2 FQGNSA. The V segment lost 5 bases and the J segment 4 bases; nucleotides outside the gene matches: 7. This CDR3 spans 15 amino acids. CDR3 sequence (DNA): TGTGCCAGCAGCCAGGCGGGAGGACTATACAATGAGCAGTTCTTC. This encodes CASSQAGGLYNEQFF.

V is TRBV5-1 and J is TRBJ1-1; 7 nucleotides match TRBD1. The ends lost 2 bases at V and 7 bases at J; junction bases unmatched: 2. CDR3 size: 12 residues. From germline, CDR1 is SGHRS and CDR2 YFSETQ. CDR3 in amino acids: CASSLGGDEAFF. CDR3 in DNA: TGCGCCAGCAGCTTAGGGGGCGATGAAGCTTTCTTT. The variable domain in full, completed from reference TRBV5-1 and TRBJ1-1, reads KAGVTQTPRYLIKTRGQQVTLSCSPISGHRSVSWYQQTPGQGLQFLFEYFSETQRNKGNFPGRFSGRQFSNSRSEMNVSTLELGDSALYLCASSLGGDEAFFGQGTRLTVV.

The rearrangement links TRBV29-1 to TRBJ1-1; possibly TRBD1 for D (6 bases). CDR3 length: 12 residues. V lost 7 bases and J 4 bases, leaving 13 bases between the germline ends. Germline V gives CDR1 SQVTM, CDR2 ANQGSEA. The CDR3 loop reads CSATAQGTEAFF. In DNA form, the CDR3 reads TGCAGCGCCACCGCACAGGGCACTGAAGCTTTCTTT.

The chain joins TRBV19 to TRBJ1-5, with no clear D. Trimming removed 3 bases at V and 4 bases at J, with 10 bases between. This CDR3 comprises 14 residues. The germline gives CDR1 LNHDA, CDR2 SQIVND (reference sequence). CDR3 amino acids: CASSIKTLNQPQHF. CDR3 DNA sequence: TGTGCCAGTAGTATTAAGACACTTAATCAGCCCCAGCATTTT.

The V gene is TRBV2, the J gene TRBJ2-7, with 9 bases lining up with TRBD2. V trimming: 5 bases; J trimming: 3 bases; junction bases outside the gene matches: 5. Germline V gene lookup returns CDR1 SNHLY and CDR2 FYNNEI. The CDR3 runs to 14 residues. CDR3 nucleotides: TGTGCCAGCAGTTCTAGCGGGGAATTCTACGAGCAGTACTTC. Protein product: CASSSSGEFYEQYF.

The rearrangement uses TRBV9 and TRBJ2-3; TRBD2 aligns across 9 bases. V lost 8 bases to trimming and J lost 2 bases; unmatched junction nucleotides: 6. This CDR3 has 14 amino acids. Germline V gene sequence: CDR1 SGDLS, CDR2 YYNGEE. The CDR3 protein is CARRAGGPTDTQYF. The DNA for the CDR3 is TGTGCCAGACGAGCGGGAGGCCCCACAGATACGCAGTATTTT.

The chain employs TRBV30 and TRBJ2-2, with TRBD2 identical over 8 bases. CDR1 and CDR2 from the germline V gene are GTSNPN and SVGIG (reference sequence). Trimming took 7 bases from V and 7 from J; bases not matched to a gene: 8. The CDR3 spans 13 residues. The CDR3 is CALSGSAGGELFF. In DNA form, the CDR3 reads TGTGCCTTGAGCGGGAGTGCCGGCGGGGAGCTGTTTTTT.